This TCR beta chain was documented in a study of long-term antiretroviral therapy in people with HIV (dated 2022 in TCRdb). For the study in its entirety: Collection of the earliest samples took place about a decade ahead of the 2015 WHO recommendation for immediate ART, at a time when ART was typically delayed until CD4 counts fell. Whether ART initiation and durable HIV suppression were associated with changes in peripheral blood TRB repertoire composition and diversity was tested in a retrospective serial study. About 35% of the 30 participants with HIV were female. A total of over 150 cryopreserved PBMC samples came from around 30 adults with confirmed HIV infection and were collected serially over a mean of roughly six years (range 1-12). Test extractions of a monoclonal T-cell line alongside fewer than 40 polyclonal samples showed no cross-contamination during QIAcube processing.

The sample holds one count of this clone. The target of this receptor is not known. The record has no base qualities; no much larger clone is one base away. The immunoSEQ hsTCRB v3.0 assay was used at survey level resolution for TRB variable region sequencing. A depth of roughly 40,000-55,000 T-cell genomes per sample was targeted for TRB sequencing. TRB libraries were pooled and sequenced on an Illumina MiSeq using a v3 150-cycle kit. The authors' pipeline ran thus. Repertoire analysis was performed in R inside a reproducible Nextflow workflow that covered QC, data transformation and analysis. LymphoSeq2, an R package for AIRR-Seq data exploration, was used to implement custom analyses. A few samples yielding fewer than 5000 total TRB sequences were excluded, leaving more than 150 analyzed HIV repertoires. Of the roughly 180 retained HIV repertoires, almost 60 were collected before and under 150 after ART initiation. Each repertoire was downsampled to 5000 TRB nucleotide sequences, and summary statistics were averaged across 100 downsampling iterations. The analysis kept only TRB sequences whose CDR3 regions were at least seven amino acids long. Two measures captured diversity: a Shannon entropy-derived clonality score and the Gini coefficient. Repertoire networks linked the top 5000 CDR3 amino acid sequences whenever two sequences differed by an edit distance of one. For TRB CDR3 amino acid sequences, antigen specificity groups and MHC restriction were predicted with GLIPH2. Known CMV, EBV, HIV or tissue antigen associations were flagged by matching CDR3 amino acid sequences against VDJdb and McPAS-TCR. Pre-ART, post-ART and control groups were compared with Wilcoxon signed-rank tests and Holm-Bonferroni correction. The table comes from immuneACCESS by way of TCRdb, which keeps in-frame sequences with V and J called. Part of the clones is missing from these tables; in studies checked, under half for an unresolved V gene and the rest for unknown reasons. V, J and clone size are those of that table, while D and trimming were read from the DNA. The sample table contains tens of thousands of clones; only one count was recorded for around 85% of them. The leading ten clones occupy 8% to 9.5% of the sample.

To be included, a participant needed at least one PBMC sample from before ART initiation plus at least two post-ART samples. All participants with HIV were treated in the United States of America. Before DNA extraction, cryopreserved samples of roughly 1-10 million PBMC were thawed and washed. At the time of the earliest PBMC sample for each participant with HIV, ages ranged from roughly 23 to 60 years. PBMC samples were contributed by each participant from 1-4 timepoints before ART initiation and 2-8 timepoints after ART initiation, with a median of 7 samples. For every participant, serial HIV viral load, CD4+ T-cell count, ART history and demographic data were obtained. Using a Qiagen kit on a QIAcube, genomic DNA was extracted from unsorted PBMC, with samples processed in batches of 12. V ends up 1 base short and J 9 bases short, with an unmatched junction base count of 5. Spanning cysteine to phenylalanine, the CDR3 consists of 16 amino acids. Kept here is only the CDR3 DNA, which spans 48 bases and is read in frame from base 1. Sequences SGHAT (CDR1) and FQNNGV (CDR2) are obtained from the germline V gene.

Here is what the overall study found, with its caveats: At every time point, the repertoire was dominated by expanded TRB clones first identified before ART initiation, although this dominance fluctuated and, in many PLHIV, declined after ART. The samples span the years 2004 to 2017, and the ART regimens used may be less effective than current regimens. Starting ART was linked to a significant rise in TRB diversity, yet even after long-term ART the diversity remained significantly lower than in transplant donor controls. Since PBMC availability was limited, sequencing covered only the TCR beta chain, with no alpha chain pairing. HIV repertoires had narrower CDR3 length ranges than controls, and the network structure suggested an antigen-experienced repertoire that shifted only slightly toward naive after ART. Because pre-ART samples had limited cell numbers, profiling was done on unsorted PBMC rather than on sorted CD4+ and CD8+ T cells. No data were available on ART adherence, viral resistance or therapy changes, limiting inferences about post-ART repertoire changes.

The V gene is TRBV11-2 and the J gene is TRBJ2-3, and 15 junctional nucleotides match TRBD2. The material was unsorted PBMCs, obtained 2.3 years after starting antiretroviral therapy. The clonotype was recovered from a man aged 35-49 years with HIV. Read as DNA, the sequence is TGTGCCAGCAGCTTAGGGGGGACTAGCGGGAGGAGAACGCAGTATTTT. It translates as CASSLGGTSGRRTQYF.